Following are 2 T cell receptor beta chains from one sample sequenced in a study of T cells after yellow fever vaccination. In TCRdb, the 5' RACE reads were re-called with MiXCR into one record per CDR3 protein. The sample contains about 300,000 distinct CDR3 sequences, 3% to 4.5% of which appear only once. This material consisted of PBMCs, taken 5 days after the yellow fever booster vaccination. Receptors were obtained from a man aged 18 to 30 who received the YFV17D yellow fever vaccine.

This clonotype was picked up many times. V is TRBV7-2 and J is TRBJ1-5, with unresolved D. CDR1 and CDR2 (germline): SGHTA, FQGNSA. V was clipped by 5 bases and J by 5 bases, with 13 bases between them. This CDR3 spans 14 amino acids. The CDR3, as DNA: TGTGCCAGCAGCAACGTGGCCGGTTATCAGCCCCAGCATTTT. Translation gives CASSNVAGYQPQHF.

The chain has TRBV7-6 and TRBJ2-1; D is uncertain. Germline lookup yields CDR1 SGHVS and CDR2 FNYEAQ. CDR3 size: 15 residues. The ends were cut back, 4 bases at V and 3 bases at J, with 13 bases in the middle. The CDR3 coding sequence is TGTGCCAGCAGCTCTTTTCCGTCAGACTACAATGAGCAGTTCTTC. This translates into CASSSFPSDYNEQFF. Looking up the rest from reference TRBV7-6 and TRBJ2-1 gives the full variable domain: GAGVSQSPRYKVTKRGQDVALRCDPISGHVSLYWYRQALGQGPEFLTYFNYEAQQDKSGLPNDRFSAERPEGSISTLTIQRTEQRDSAMYRCASSSFPSDYNEQFFGPGTRLTVL.